This T cell receptor beta chain was captured by sequencing in a study of shared clonotypes between healthy human individuals. Study-level findings and limits: Naive subsets, compared against memory subsets, generally had larger estimated richness values.

Authors' analysis steps: ImmunoSEQ gave junction-only sequences without quality scores, so filtering differed. Some clones are missing from TCRdb's copy, which holds only in-frame ones; the method was immunoSEQ multiplex PCR. V, J and clone size reflect that table, while D and trimming were determined from the DNA. The sample includes over a million clones, around 76% of them seen just once. This clone has more than one count but fewer than ten. No antigen is known for it. Per germline, CDR1 MDHEN and CDR2 SYDVKM. Trimming removed 6 bases from V and 1 base from J, with 4 bases in between. There are 13 residues in the CDR3.

The clonotype comes from a man between 18 and 29 years old in good health. The chain joins TRBV28 to TRBJ2-6; D gene ambiguous. Material: memory CD4+ T cells sorted from blood. Sample subset: CD45RA-negative fraction. CDR3 amino acids: CASRQSGANVLTF. The CDR3 DNA sequence: TGTGCCAGCAGACAGTCTGGGGCCAACGTCCTGACTTTC.